This is a list of T cell receptor beta chains from one sample in a study of T cell repertoires in cytomegalovirus infection. No antigens are known for them. TCRdb reprocessed the reads with MiXCR, giving one entry per CDR3 protein. The top ten hold about 20% of the sample, which has 680,000 or so distinct CDR3 sequences, 30% to 35% seen once. The material was cultured PBMCs, obtained from culture after CMV antigen stimulation. These TCRs come from a human donor in good health (CMV status not recorded). Some clones in this sample may be carry-over from other donors' samples. The CDR3 runs from the conserved cysteine through the conserved F or W. The D gene is left open where the match is weak. Clone size, where shown, is once, few, many, or a class for clones that have expanded.

V	J	length	size	D	CDR3	DNA
TRBV2	TRBJ2-1	15	.	TRBD2	CASTDIAGANIEQFF	TGTGCCAGCACAGACATAGCGGGAGCGAACATTGAGCAGTTCTTC
TRBV20-1	TRBJ2-1	14	.	.	CSASRRLGYNEQFF	TGCAGTGCTAGCCGGAGGCTAGGGTACAATGAGCAGTTCTTC
TRBV4-1	TRBJ1-6	13	.	.	CASSQRMGSPLHF	TGCGCCAGCAGCCAGCGAATGGGTTCACCCCTCCACTTT
TRBV5-6	TRBJ1-2	14	.	.	CASSPAPLIGGYTF	TGTGCCAGCAGCCCCGCCCCGTTGATAGGTGGCTACACCTTC
TRBV7-2	TRBJ2-1	15	many	.	CASRIRRSLYNEQFF	TGTGCCAGCAGGATACGGAGATCCCTTTACAATGAGCAGTTCTTC
TRBV7-6	TRBJ2-1	13	.	.	CASSLSEDGEQFF	TGTGCCAGCAGCTTATCAGAAGATGGGGAGCAGTTCTTC
TRBV10-3	TRBJ2-1	13	.	.	CAIRGVVYNEQFF	TGTGCCATCAGGGGAGTTGTATACAATGAGCAGTTCTTC
TRBV7-2	TRBJ1-2	10	many	.	CASSPPGADF	TGTGCCAGCAGCCCCCCTGGGGCAGACTTC
TRBV7-2	TRBJ2-1	15	many	TRBD1	CASRLDRGDYNEQFF	TGTGCCAGCAGACTCGACAGGGGAGATTACAATGAGCAGTTCTTC
TRBV7-2	TRBJ1-6	12	many	.	CASSRDNSPLHF	TGTGCCAGCAGCCGAGATAATTCACCCCTCCACTTT
TRBV12-3/TRBV12-4	TRBJ2-5	13	.	.	CASSLSGFQTQYF	TGTGCCAGCAGTTTGAGTGGGTTCCAGACCCAGTACTTC
TRBV19	TRBJ2-7	13	few	.	CATRDGSRDEQYF	TGTGCCACCCGGGACGGTTCTAGGGACGAGCAGTACTTC
TRBV6-1	TRBJ1-5	15	few	.	CASSRTLAHDQPQHF	TGTGCCAGCAGCCGGACTCTTGCCCATGATCAGCCCCAGCATTTT
TRBV7-9	TRBJ1-4	15	few	.	CASSSVALLNEKLFF	TGTGCCAGCAGCTCGGTAGCCTTGCTAAATGAAAAACTGTTTTTT
TRBV29-1	TRBJ1-2	13	few	.	CSVADKNNYGYTF	TGCAGCGTAGCGGACAAGAATAACTATGGCTACACCTTC
TRBV4-3	TRBJ2-3	15	few	.	CASSPGAGDGDTQYF	TGCGCCAGCAGCCCAGGGGCGGGAGACGGAGATACGCAGTATTTT
TRBV20-1	TRBJ2-3	16	.	TRBD2	CSARPLLAGLVDTQYF	TGCAGTGCTAGGCCCTTACTAGCGGGGCTGGTAGATACGCAGTATTTT
TRBV20-1	TRBJ1-5	12	.	.	CSARVESQPQHF	TGCAGTGCTAGGGTCGAAAGTCAGCCCCAGCATTTT
TRBV29-1	TRBJ2-1	13	.	.	CSGGGGSYNEQFF	TGCAGCGGGGGTGGCGGCTCCTACAATGAGCAGTTCTTC
TRBV7-8	TRBJ2-1	21	many	.	CASRRSFLRGGGSSSYNEQFF	TGTGCCAGCAGGCGCTCTTTCTTGAGAGGGGGAGGTAGTAGCTCCTACAATGAGCAGTTCTTC
TRBV2	TRBJ2-3	14	few	.	CASSERGARDTQYF	TGTGCCAGCAGTGAAAGGGGAGCGAGAGATACGCAGTATTTT
TRBV12-3/TRBV12-4	TRBJ2-2	15	.	TRBD1	CASSFQGARTGELFF	TGTGCCAGCAGTTTCCAGGGGGCGCGCACCGGGGAGCTGTTTTTT
TRBV5-4	TRBJ2-1	15	once	TRBD2	CASLESSGPYNEQFF	TGTGCCAGCCTCGAGTCTAGCGGTCCCTACAATGAGCAGTTCTTC
TRBV18	TRBJ1-1	13	.	.	CASCSSPDTEAFF	TGTGCCAGCTGCAGCTCTCCCGACACTGAAGCTTTCTTT
TRBV7-2	TRBJ2-1	14	many	.	CASSSAGESREQFF	TGTGCCAGCAGCTCAGCGGGCGAAAGTAGGGAGCAGTTCTTC
TRBV28	TRBJ1-6	12	.	.	CASSSGPSGLHF	TGTGCCAGCAGTTCCGGCCCTTCGGGCCTCCACTTT
TRBV6-8	TRBJ2-7	15	few	.	CASSYEPGESYEQYF	TGTGCCAGCAGTTACGAACCGGGAGAATCCTACGAGCAGTACTTC
TRBV7-2	TRBJ2-3	16	many	.	CASSFVLAISTDTQYF	TGTGCCAGCAGCTTCGTCCTAGCGATTAGCACAGATACGCAGTATTTT
TRBV4-3	TRBJ2-3	15	.	.	CTSSQDRGSTDTQYF	TGCACCAGCAGCCAAGATCGAGGTAGCACAGATACGCAGTATTTT
TRBV10-3	TRBJ1-5	13	few	.	CAISWDRNQPQHF	TGTGCCATCAGTTGGGACCGCAATCAGCCCCAGCATTTT
TRBV5-1	TRBJ1-6	16	.	.	CASSLVSGRDNSPLHF	TGCGCCAGCAGCTTGGTGTCCGGGCGAGATAATTCACCCCTCCACTTT
TRBV7-2	TRBJ1-5	13	many	TRBD1	CASSYQGGQPQHF	TGTGCCAGCAGCTATCAGGGGGGACAGCCCCAGCATTTT
TRBV11-2	TRBJ2-1	14	.	.	CASSLSQLHTEQFF	TGTGCCAGCAGCTTGAGTCAGCTCCACACAGAGCAGTTCTTC
TRBV29-1	TRBJ1-1	15	.	.	CSAGPAAETNTEAFF	TGCAGCGCCGGGCCCGCTGCAGAGACGAACACTGAAGCTTTCTTT
TRBV7-2	TRBJ2-1	11	few	.	CASSSTDQQFF	TGTGCCAGCAGCTCCACGGACCAGCAGTTCTTC
TRBV20-1	TRBJ2-7	15	few	TRBD1	CSAASTTGSFVEQYF	TGCAGTGCTGCCTCTACGACAGGGTCGTTTGTCGAGCAGTACTTC
TRBV12-3/TRBV12-4	TRBJ1-2	15	.	.	CASSLISGSHYGYTF	TGTGCCAGCAGTTTAATTTCGGGGTCTCACTATGGCTACACCTTC
TRBV20-1	TRBJ1-6	14	few	.	CSATRSSYNSPLHF	TGCAGTGCCACCAGGAGCTCCTATAATTCACCCCTCCACTTT
TRBV7-2	TRBJ1-4	16	.	TRBD1	CASSAQGGRGNEKLFF	TGTGCCAGCAGCGCGCAGGGGGGGCGGGGTAATGAAAAACTGTTTTTT
TRBV3-1	TRBJ1-3	15	few	TRBD1	CASSQDRDRGNTIYF	TGTGCCAGCAGCCAAGACAGGGACAGGGGAAACACCATATATTTT
TRBV12-3/TRBV12-4	TRBJ2-2	13	.	.	CASSLWSTGELFF	TGTGCCAGCAGTTTATGGAGCACCGGGGAGCTGTTTTTT